These 14 T cell receptor beta chains were all obtained from the same sample, sequenced in a study of blood T cells in healthy people across ages. A second PCR of 7 to 11 cycles used a sample-barcoded 5' primer and a J-beta primer mix. TCRdb passed the 5' RACE reads through MiXCR, listing each CDR3 protein once. Seen here are about 1.6 million distinct CDR3 sequences, about 31% observed once, and the top ten hold 10% to 12%. Sequenced material: blood. The source of these receptors is a woman aged 25-40 years in good health.

The chain couples TRBV20-1 to TRBJ1-4; 9 bases are a match to TRBD1. CDR3 length equals 16 residues. From germline, CDR1 is DFQATT and CDR2 SNEGSKA (reference sequence). V was pared by 8 bases and J by 0 bases, with 10 bases of the junction left unmatched. In DNA form, the CDR3 reads TGCAGTACTCCTGACAGGGGGTTTGCAACTAATGAAAAACTGTTTTTT. Protein sequence: CSTPDRGFATNEKLFF.

As to this clonotype: The final CDR3 position lacks the conserved phenylalanine or tryptophan, pointing to a likely read error. This chain connects TRBV5-1 to TRBJ2-7, with D uncertain. The CDR3 covers 13 residues. The V gene lost 3 bases and the J gene lost 3 bases, with 10 bases spanning the gap. CDR1 is SGHRS, CDR2 YFSETQ, per germline. The CDR3, as DNA: TGCGCCAGCAGCTACGAAAAACACTACGAGCAGTACTGC. Translation gives CASSYEKHYEQYC.

The gene calls are TRBV5-4 and TRBJ1-2; the match to TRBD1 covers 7 bases. Germline loops: CDR1 SGHNT, CDR2 YYREEE (reference sequence). The CDR3 sequence is 15 residues long. The V gene end was trimmed by 4 bases and the J gene end by 2 bases; junction bases not matched to a gene: 8. The CDR3 here is CASSNGTASNYGYTF. The CDR3 DNA reads as TGTGCCAGCAGCAACGGGACAGCGTCCAACTATGGCTACACCTTC.

This chain joins TRBV12-3 or TRBV12-4 and TRBJ2-7; 10 positions match TRBD2. V was clipped by 4 bases and J by 0 bases; unmatched bases: 9. The CDR3 is made up of 17 amino acids. CDR3 residues: CASSSRSRTSGSYEQYF. The CDR3, as DNA: TGTGCCAGCAGTTCCCGATCTCGGACTAGCGGCTCCTACGAGCAGTACTTC.

The chain joins TRBV10-3 to TRBJ1-5; D is uncertain. The CDR3 loop spans 13 amino acids. The germline V gene encodes CDR1 ENHRY and CDR2 SYGVKD. The germline V and J ends were trimmed by 3 bases and 8 bases, with 11 bases remaining between them. The CDR3 spells CAISDPPPKPQHF. The DNA for the CDR3 is TGTGCCATCAGTGATCCTCCTCCAAAGCCCCAGCATTTT.

The chain recombines TRBV30 with TRBJ2-7, with D uncertain. The CDR3 loop spans 11 amino acids. Germline assignment: CDR1 GTSNPN and CDR2 SVGIG (reference sequence). The V gene lost 6 bases and the J gene lost 4 bases, with 10 bases spanning the gap. Here the CDR3 DNA reads TGTGCCTGCGTACAGTTGTACGAGCAGTACTTC. Amino acid sequence: CACVQLYEQYF.

The V gene is TRBV11-3, the J gene TRBJ2-5; either TRBD1 or TRBD2 may supply D (5 bases each). The germline V gene encodes CDR1 SGHNT and CDR2 YENEEA. The CDR3 has 16 residues. The ends were cut back, 1 base at V and 5 bases at J, with 17 bases in the middle. The DNA for the CDR3 is TGTGCCAGCAGCTTAGGGTGGGGACCCCAAGAGGAGACCCAGTACTTC. It yields the protein CASSLGWGPQEETQYF.

The chain couples TRBV4-1 to TRBJ2-5; 7 positions agree with TRBD2. This CDR3 has 13 residues. Per the germline V gene, CDR1 is MGHRA and CDR2 is YSYEKL. Unmatched junction bases numbered 7, after V lost 3 bases and J lost 9 bases. The CDR3 spells CASSHPSGEAQYF. DNA of the CDR3: TGCGCCAGCAGCCATCCCAGCGGGGAGGCCCAGTACTTC.

The V and J genes are TRBV11-2 and TRBJ2-7, with D perhaps TRBD2 (6 bases). The germline gives CDR1 SGHAT, CDR2 FQNNGV. Trimming left V 8 bases short and J 1 base short, with 18 bases between. The CDR3 consists of 15 residues. The CDR3 reads CASGPRRAGSYEQYF. CDR3 bases: TGTGCCAGCGGCCCACGGAGGGCCGGGTCCTACGAGCAGTACTTC. Using reference TRBV11-2 and TRBJ2-7 for the parts outside the CDR3, the full variable domain is EAGVAQSPRYKIIEKRQSVAFWCNPISGHATLYWYQQILGQGPKLLIQFQNNGVVDDSQLPKDRFSAERLKGVDSTLKIQPAKLEDSAVYLCASGPRRAGSYEQYFGPGTRLTVT.

This clonotype was detected ten times or more. The chain links TRBV10-3 to TRBJ1-2; 7 bases are shared with TRBD1. The V gene's germline CDR1 is ENHRY and CDR2 SYGVKD. Losses at the gene ends were 8 bases for V and 5 bases for J; bases not matched to a gene: 8. CDR3 length equals 13 residues. In DNA, the CDR3 is TGTGCCATCTGGGGGCAGGGGGAGTATGGCTACACCTTC. Protein product: CAIWGQGEYGYTF.

The chain recombines TRBV28 with TRBJ2-3, with TRBD1 identical over 7 bases. V shed 1 base and J 4 bases; nucleotides not matched to a gene: 5. This CDR3 spans 15 amino acids. The germline V gene encodes CDR1 MDHEN and CDR2 SYDVKM. CDR3 loop: CASSLFTGAPDTQYF. The CDR3 DNA sequence: TGTGCCAGCAGTTTATTCACAGGGGCGCCAGATACGCAGTATTTT.

This clonotype was detected once. The chain recombines TRBV5-1 with TRBJ1-2; TRBD1 matches 10 bases. V shed 0 bases and J 8 bases; nucleotides not matched to a gene: 7. CDR3 length: 15 residues. Germline CDR1 and CDR2: SGHRS and YFSETQ. In nucleotides, the CDR3 is TGCGCCAGCAGCTTGGCCGACAGGGGGCTGGTGGGCTACACCTTC. Protein product: CASSLADRGLVGYTF.

Only a few counts were recorded for this clonotype. This chain joins TRBV7-8 and TRBJ2-7, with TRBD1 as a possible D gene (5 bases). This CDR3 comprises 13 residues. Trimming cost V 4 bases and J 3 bases, with 10 bases left between them. Germline V CDR1 and CDR2: SGHVS, FQNEAQ. Here the CDR3 reads CASSSSRDYEQYF. The DNA for the CDR3 is TGTGCCAGCAGCTCCAGCAGGGACTACGAGCAGTACTTC.

V usage is TRBV6-5 and J usage is TRBJ2-1; the D gene is possibly TRBD2 (6 bases). This CDR3 has 15 residues. Trimming stripped 0 bases from V and 4 bases from J, with 10 bases between. Germline CDR1 is MNHEY and CDR2 is SVGAGI. The CDR3 loop reads CASSYSAGRYNEQFF. The CDR3 DNA is TGTGCCAGCAGTTACTCGGCGGGGAGATACAATGAGCAGTTCTTC.